The 18 T cell receptor beta chains below were found in one sample sequenced in a study of Ad26.COV2.S vaccination and SARS-CoV-2 variants. TCRdb's copy holds only in-frame clones and misses some; the assay was immunoSEQ multiplex PCR. The sample has more than 300,000 clones; roughly 80% are singletons. Treatment of the sample: some 20 received Ad26.COV2.S at low or high dose, single or two shots; 5 received placebo; per-sample allocation not given. The samples date from day 63 after the first vaccine or placebo injection. Sequencing used peripheral blood, obtained in a trial of Ad26.COV2.S vaccine versus placebo. These receptor sequences come from a person between 18 and 60 years old who received the Ad26.COV2.S COVID-19 vaccine or a placebo.

This chain joins TRBV9 and TRBJ1-1; D possibly corresponds to TRBD1 (5 bases). Germline V gene data show CDR1 as SGDLS and CDR2 as YYNGEE. Trimming removed 0 bases at V and 4 bases at J, with 10 bases between. CDR3 length: 14 residues. The CDR3 spells CASSVVGGSTEAFF. The DNA of the CDR3 is TGTGCCAGCAGCGTAGTGGGGGGAAGCACTGAAGCTTTCTTT.

The chain combines TRBV9 with TRBJ2-7; TRBD2 might be the D (6 bases). V gave up 4 bases and J gave up 5 bases, with 16 bases separating them. From germline, CDR1 is SGDLS and CDR2 YYNGEE. CDR3 length: 14 residues. The CDR3 DNA reads TGTGCCAGCAGCACGCCCGGGAGCTGGGACGAGCAGTACTTC. Translating it yields CASSTPGSWDEQYF.

V usage is TRBV9 and J usage is TRBJ1-1, with D unresolved. This CDR3 is built from 15 residues. Trimming took off 0 bases at V and 4 bases at J, with 13 bases between the two ends. The germline CDR1 and CDR2 sequences are SGDLS and YYNGEE. CDR3 amino acids: CASSVDWQAGTEAFF. In DNA form, the CDR3 reads TGTGCCAGCAGCGTAGATTGGCAGGCGGGCACTGAAGCTTTCTTT. Variable domain in full (rest from reference TRBV9 and TRBJ1-1): DSGVTQTPKHLITATGQRVTLRCSPRSGDLSVYWYQQSLDQGLQFLIQYYNGEERAKGNILERFSAQQFPDLHSELNLSSLELGDSALYFCASSVDWQAGTEAFFGQGTRLTVV.

The J gene is TRBJ2-3, the V gene TRBV5-1; unclear D gene. V was trimmed by 3 bases and J by 1 base, leaving 9 bases between them. The CDR3 consists of 14 residues. The germline V gene has CDR1 SGHRS and CDR2 YFSETQ. The CDR3 DNA reads TGCGCCAGCAGCTCGTCCCTAGGCACAGATACGCAGTATTTT. This encodes CASSSSLGTDTQYF.

The chain employs TRBV7-3 and TRBJ2-1; 7 nucleotides match TRBD1. Looked up from germline, CDR1 is SGHTA and CDR2 is FQGTGA. V shed 5 bases and J 0 bases; nucleotides not matched to a gene: 7. The CDR3 extends over 16 amino acids. The CDR3: CASSQTGMTSYNEQFF. The CDR3 DNA reads TGTGCCAGCAGCCAGACAGGGATGACCTCCTACAATGAGCAGTTCTTC.

This clone was found a few times. The CDR3 loop reads CASSANRVGTNEKLFF. The CDR3, as DNA: TGTGCCAGCAGCGCCAACAGGGTAGGGACTAATGAAAAACTGTTTTTT. The rearrangement joins TRBV7-2 to TRBJ1-4; weak D call: TRBD1 (6 bases). The CDR3 consists of 16 residues. CDR1 and CDR2 from the germline V gene are SGHTA and FQGNSA. V dropped 5 bases and J dropped 2 bases, with 15 bases sitting between them.

The V and J genes are TRBV28 and TRBJ2-3; 10 nucleotides align to TRBD2. The V gene end was trimmed by 5 bases and the J gene end by 9 bases; junction bases not matched to a gene: 11. This CDR3 spans 15 amino acids. Looked up from germline, CDR1 is MDHEN and CDR2 is SYDVKM. For the CDR3, the DNA is TGTGCCAGCAGTCCTACTAGCGGGGCTAGGGGGACGCAGTATTTT. Amino acids: CASSPTSGARGTQYF.

The chain joins TRBV7-9 to TRBJ2-7, with D unresolved. Germline V CDR1 and CDR2: SEHNR, FQNEAQ (reference sequence). The V gene lost 4 bases and the J gene lost 5 bases, with 9 bases spanning the gap. The CDR3 length is 12 residues. CDR3 sequence: CASSSAVHEQYF. Here the CDR3 DNA reads TGTGCCAGCAGCTCCGCAGTCCACGAGCAGTACTTC.

The chain has TRBV28 and TRBJ1-4; 11 bases line up with TRBD1. CDR3 length: 15 amino acids. The ends lost 7 bases at V and 7 bases at J; junction bases unmatched: 8. Germline loops: CDR1 MDHEN, CDR2 SYDVKM. CDR3 in DNA: TGTGCCAGCACCTGGACAGGGGGCGATGGTGAAAAACTGTTTTTT. It translates to CASTWTGGDGEKLFF.

This clone was picked up one time. This rearrangement joins TRBV4-2 to TRBJ1-1; unclear D gene. Germline V gene data show CDR1 as LGHNA and CDR2 as YNFKEQ. The V gene lost 1 base and the J gene lost 5 bases, with 8 bases spanning the gap. The length of the CDR3 is 13 residues. CDR3 amino acids: CASSQASGTEAFF. For the CDR3, the DNA is TGTGCCAGCAGCCAAGCCTCAGGTACTGAAGCTTTCTTT.

The chain has TRBV27 and TRBJ2-3; D is undetermined. Per the germline V gene, CDR1 is MNHEY and CDR2 is SMNVEV (reference sequence). The CDR3 extends over 17 amino acids. The ends were cut back, 1 base at V and 0 bases at J, with 14 bases in the middle. This chain's CDR3 is CASSLLTRRTSTDTQYF. In nucleotides, the CDR3 is TGTGCCAGCAGTTTATTAACGAGGAGAACTAGCACAGATACGCAGTATTTT.

The chain is built from TRBV10-1 and TRBJ2-5; 7 bases align to TRBD1. Germline V gene sequence: CDR1 WNHNN, CDR2 SYGVQD (reference sequence). This CDR3 is 16 amino acids long. V dropped 5 bases and J dropped 5; count of bases not matched to a gene: 14. Here the CDR3 reads CASSRDSDLEGETQYF. The CDR3 DNA is TGCGCCAGCAGTAGGGACAGCGACTTGGAAGGGGAGACCCAGTACTTC.

For this clone: Other DNA sequences in this specimen translate into the identical CDR3. The genes are TRBV6-1 and TRBJ1-6; D uncertain. The germline CDR1 and CDR2 sequences are MNHNS and SASEGT. This CDR3 has 14 amino acids. Trimming cost V 3 bases and J 4 bases, with 7 bases left between them. The CDR3 region is CASSELSYNSPLHF. CDR3 DNA sequence: TGTGCCAGCAGTGAGCTAAGTTATAATTCACCCCTCCACTTT.

This chain joins TRBV14 and TRBJ2-1, with D unclear. Trimming shortened V by 3 bases and J by 1 base, and 4 bases separated the two germline ends. The germline V gene has CDR1 SGHDN and CDR2 FVKESK. This CDR3 is built from 13 residues. CDR3 sequence: CASSQGSYNEQFF. In DNA form, the CDR3 reads TGTGCCAGCAGCCAGGGTTCCTACAATGAGCAGTTCTTC.

The gene calls are TRBV28 and TRBJ1-2; a possible D gene is TRBD1 (5 bases). The germline V gene has CDR1 MDHEN and CDR2 SYDVKM. Trimming shortened V by 4 bases and J by 5 bases, and 11 bases separated the two germline ends. The CDR3 is 13 residues long. The DNA for the CDR3 is TGTGCCAGCAGTTCCGGGACCGATTATGGCTACACCTTC. Its translation: CASSSGTDYGYTF.

The J gene is TRBJ2-3, the V gene TRBV7-3, with D perhaps TRBD2 (5 bases). The CDR3 sequence is 13 residues long. Germline V gene sequence: CDR1 SGHTA, CDR2 FQGTGA. Trimming shortened V by 1 base and J by 3 bases, and 5 bases separated the two germline ends. The CDR3 loop is CASSLIATDTQYF. CDR3 nucleotide sequence: TGTGCCAGCAGCTTAATAGCGACAGATACGCAGTATTTT.

The rearrangement uses TRBV5-6 and TRBJ2-1; 9 bases match TRBD1. This CDR3 is 15 amino acids long. With V trimmed by 4 bases and J by 3 bases, 5 bases remained unmatched. CDR1 and CDR2 (germline): SGHDT, YYEEEE. The DNA for the CDR3 is TGTGCCAGCAGCCTTTACAGGGGGCTCTACAATGAGCAGTTCTTC. This gives the protein CASSLYRGLYNEQFF. Using reference TRBV5-6 and TRBJ2-1 for the parts outside the CDR3, the full variable domain is DAGVTQSPTHLIKTRGQQVTLRCSPKSGHDTVSWYQQALGQGPQFIFQYYEEEERQRGNFPDRFSGHQFPNYSSELNVNALLLGDSALYLCASSLYRGLYNEQFFGPGTRLTVL.

The chain combines TRBV6-5 with TRBJ1-5; a possible D gene is TRBD1 (5 bases). V was shortened by 6 bases and J by 2 bases, with 8 bases between the two germline ends. The germline CDR1 and CDR2 sequences are MNHEY and SVGAGI. The CDR3 sequence is 13 residues long. The CDR3 sequence: CASSWGGNQPQHF. CDR3 DNA: TGTGCCAGCAGCTGGGGGGGCAATCAGCCCCAGCATTTT.